A selection of T cell receptor beta chains follows, all from one sample in a study of cytomegalovirus exposure and HLA in healthy donors. Measured with immunoSEQ multiplex PCR; TCRdb has only the in-frame clones, and not every one. In the table there are around 130,000 clones, around 80% of which are singletons. What was sequenced was PBMCs. The receptors come from a human donor in good health. Each CDR3 is given with its conserved first and last residue. D genes are given only for firm matches. Size is omitted from some rows. Given values are once, few, many or a class for expanded clones.

j_call,d_call,clone_size,v_call,cdr3_aa,cdr3_nt
TRBJ1-5,TRBD1,once,TRBV7-2,CASSSQGASNQPQHF,TGTGCCAGCAGCTCGCAGGGGGCTAGCAATCAGCCCCAGCATTTT
TRBJ1-4,-,-,TRBV4-2,CASSQAHPGEKLFF,TGTGCCAGCAGCCAAGCACACCCAGGGGAAAAACTGTTTTTT
TRBJ2-2,TRBD1,-,TRBV7-8,CASSTRDRGGGELFF,TGTGCCAGCAGTACTCGGGACAGGGGAGGGGGGGAGCTGTTTTTT
TRBJ2-2,TRBD1,-,TRBV4-2,CASSLWTGGTGELFF,TGTGCCAGCAGCCTATGGACAGGAGGAACCGGGGAGCTGTTTTTT
TRBJ1-2,-,-,TRBV28,CASSLSRTPYGYTF,TGTGCCAGCAGTTTGTCCCGGACACCCTATGGCTACACCTTC
TRBJ1-2,-,-,TRBV6-5,CASSYGQNYGYTF,TGTGCCAGCAGTTATGGCCAGAACTATGGCTACACCTTC
TRBJ1-1,-,-,TRBV5-1,CASSLVGENTEAFF,TGCGCCAGCAGCTTGGTCGGGGAAAACACTGAAGCTTTCTTT
TRBJ1-5,TRBD1,-,TRBV7-9,CASSLGPTRTGGFNQPQHF,TGTGCCAGCAGCTTAGGACCCACCCGGACAGGGGGCTTCAATCAGCCCCAGCATTTT
TRBJ2-3,TRBD1,-,TRBV19,CASSWGTGGTDTQYF,TGTGCCAGTAGTTGGGGGACAGGGGGCACAGATACGCAGTATTTT
TRBJ2-3,-,once,TRBV29-1,CSGRVITDTQYF,TGCAGCGGGAGGGTAATCACAGATACGCAGTATTTT
TRBJ2-4,TRBD2,-,TRBV7-9,CASSSLGGGPPGAKNIQYF,TGTGCCAGCAGCTCCTTGGGCGGGGGGCCCCCGGGGGCCAAAAACATTCAGTACTTC
TRBJ2-5,TRBD2,-,TRBV6-5,CASSYVTGGQETQYF,TGTGCCAGCAGTTACGTGACGGGGGGGCAAGAGACCCAGTACTTC
TRBJ1-3,-,-,TRBV2,CASLRQERFGNTIYF,TGTGCCAGCTTGCGACAGGAACGGTTCGGAAACACCATATATTTT
TRBJ2-7,TRBD1,-,TRBV7-9,CASSLGYQGVRYEQYF,TGTGCCAGCAGCTTAGGTTACCAGGGGGTAAGGTACGAGCAGTACTTC
TRBJ2-1,TRBD1,-,TRBV2,CAGQETPYNEQFF,TGTGCCGGACAGGAGACCCCCTACAATGAGCAGTTCTTC
TRBJ1-4,-,few,TRBV6-5,CASSYTTGRGSEKLFF,TGTGCCAGCAGTTACACAACAGGGCGGGGGAGTGAAAAACTGTTTTTT
TRBJ1-1,TRBD1,-,TRBV6-1,CAGSGQGTTEAFF,TGTGCCGGAAGCGGACAGGGAACCACTGAAGCTTTCTTT
TRBJ1-4,TRBD1,-,TRBV2,CASSQADRGREKLFF,TGTGCCAGCAGTCAGGCGGACAGGGGAAGGGAAAAACTGTTTTTT
TRBJ2-7,-,-,TRBV18,CASSPSGVGEQYF,TGTGCCAGCTCACCTTCCGGGGTGGGAGAGCAGTACTTC
TRBJ2-5,-,once,TRBV7-9,CASSFRRGEIQETQYF,TGTGCCAGCAGCTTCCGGCGGGGAGAGATACAAGAGACCCAGTACTTC
TRBJ1-4,TRBD1,-,TRBV7-9,CASSSVSGTAGEKLFF,TGTGCCAGCAGCTCAGTCTCCGGGACAGCGGGTGAAAAACTGTTTTTT
TRBJ2-7,-,few,TRBV5-6,CASSGAGVYEQYF,TGTGCCAGCAGCGGGGCAGGGGTGTACGAGCAGTACTTC
TRBJ2-5,TRBD2,-,TRBV5-1,CASSRLAIMNLYQETQYF,TGCGCCAGCAGCCGACTAGCCATCATGAACTTGTACCAAGAGACCCAGTACTTC
TRBJ1-1,-,-,TRBV9,CASSVVSGGSEAFF,TGTGCCAGCAGCGTAGTGTCTGGAGGGTCTGAAGCTTTCTTT
TRBJ2-2,TRBD1,-,TRBV5-1,CASSWQGVENTGELFF,TGCGCCAGCAGCTGGCAGGGGGTTGAGAACACCGGGGAGCTGTTTTTT
TRBJ2-5,TRBD2,-,TRBV9,CASSVGAPAYTSAWGETQYF,TGTGCCAGCAGCGTAGGGGCGCCGGCGTATACTAGCGCATGGGGGGAGACCCAGTACTTC
TRBJ1-5,-,once,TRBV27,CASRPTPEGHQPQHF,TGTGCCAGCAGACCAACGCCCGAGGGCCATCAGCCCCAGCATTTT
TRBJ2-1,-,-,TRBV11-2,CASSLWSGSSYNEQFF,TGTGCCAGCAGCTTGTGGTCCGGGAGCTCCTACAATGAGCAGTTCTTC
TRBJ1-3,-,-,TRBV14,CASSQGQPTGNTIYF,TGTGCCAGCAGCCAGGGCCAGCCAACTGGAAACACCATATATTTT
TRBJ1-6,-,-,TRBV6-6,CASSSPVDNSPLHF,TGTGCCAGCAGTTCCCCTGTCGATAATTCACCCCTCCACTTT
TRBJ2-3,-,-,TRBV11-2,CASSLVPYTDTQYF,TGTGCCAGCAGCTTAGTACCCTACACAGATACGCAGTATTTT
TRBJ2-6,TRBD1,-,TRBV2,CASSNTGVPGANVLTF,TGTGCCAGCAGTAATACAGGGGTTCCTGGGGCCAACGTCCTGACTTTC
TRBJ2-1,-,-,TRBV5-1,CASSFGLARTNEQFF,TGCGCCAGCAGTTTTGGGCTAGCGCGAACCAATGAGCAGTTCTTC
TRBJ2-7,-,-,TRBV4-2,CASSQLQDGRQYF,TGTGCCAGCAGCCAGCTACAGGACGGACGGCAGTACTTC
TRBJ2-2,-,-,TRBV11-3,CASSVLTGELFF,TGTGCCAGCAGCGTTCTCACCGGGGAGCTGTTTTTT
TRBJ1-4,-,-,TRBV19,CASSMWTSNEKLFF,TGTGCCAGTAGTATGTGGACTTCTAATGAAAAACTGTTTTTT
TRBJ1-1,-,-,TRBV4-1,CASSQDSGRDFTEAFF,TGCGCCAGCAGCCAAGATTCCGGGCGGGACTTCACTGAAGCTTTCTTT
TRBJ2-2,TRBD1,-,TRBV2,CASTGLGQGTNTGELFF,TGTGCCAGCACCGGCTTGGGACAGGGGACGAACACCGGGGAGCTGTTTTTT
TRBJ2-3,-,-,TRBV5-1,CASSFGSSTDTQYF,TGCGCCAGCAGCTTCGGTTCCTCCACAGATACGCAGTATTTT
TRBJ1-1,-,-,TRBV7-3,CASSTSFNTEAFF,TGTGCCAGCAGTACAAGTTTCAACACTGAAGCTTTCTTT
TRBJ2-3,-,-,TRBV29-1,CSEGGTGTDTQYF,TGCAGCGAGGGGGGGACCGGCACAGATACGCAGTATTTT
TRBJ2-7,TRBD1,-,TRBV28,CASSLYLPPTGGGTYEQYF,TGTGCCAGCAGTTTATATCTTCCACCGACAGGGGGAGGGACCTACGAGCAGTACTTC
TRBJ1-2,TRBD1,-,TRBV11-2,CASSSLYRGRAYGYTF,TGTGCCAGCAGCTCCCTTTACAGGGGGCGAGCGTATGGCTACACCTTC
TRBJ1-1,TRBD1,-,TRBV5-5,CASSQGQGGTEAFF,TGTGCCAGCAGCCAAGGACAGGGAGGTACTGAAGCTTTCTTT
TRBJ2-3,TRBD2,-,TRBV10-3,CASRGLAGTTDTQYF,TGTGCCAGCAGAGGCCTAGCGGGGACCACAGATACGCAGTATTTT
TRBJ1-2,TRBD1,-,TRBV9,CASSVASGQPSYTF,TGTGCCAGCAGCGTAGCTTCGGGACAGCCCAGCTACACCTTC